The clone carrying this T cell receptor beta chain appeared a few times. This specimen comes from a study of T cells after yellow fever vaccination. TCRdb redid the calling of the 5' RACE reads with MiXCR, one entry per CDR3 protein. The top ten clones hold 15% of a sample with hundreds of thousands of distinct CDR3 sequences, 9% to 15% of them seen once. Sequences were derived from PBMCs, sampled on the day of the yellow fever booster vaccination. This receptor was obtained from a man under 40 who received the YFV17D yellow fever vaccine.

Here the CDR3 DNA reads TGTGCCTGGAGTGTACGATTTGGGTCTTTTATCCGAAAGAGCACAGATACGCAGTATTTT. It translates to CAWSVRFGSFIRKSTDTQYF. The V and J genes are TRBV30 and TRBJ2-3; D remains ambiguous. V was pared by 0 bases and J by 0 bases, with 25 bases between. The CDR3 sequence is 20 residues long. CDR1 and CDR2 (germline): GTSNPN, SVGIG (reference sequence).